This TCR beta chain originates from a study of blood T cell repertoires in COVID-19. At the level of the study: Sites in the United States, Italy and Spain provided acute and convalescent COVID-19 samples. In each case, the material was cDNA or gDNA derived from T cells, B-cell-depleted T cells, or PBMCs.

Original methodology: The assay estimated nucleated cells by amplifying reference gene primers. Here immunoSEQ multiplex PCR was the method, and the copy in TCRdb shows in-frame clones only, minus some. V and J calls and clone size follow that table, whereas D and trimming were derived from the DNA. The sample lists 200,000 to 300,000 clones; around 87% were seen once. V lost 2 bases, J lost 5 bases, and 15 bases lay in between. The CDR3 loop spans 15 amino acids. Germline V gene data show CDR1 as LGHNA and CDR2 as YSLEER. Sequencing was carried out using peripheral blood. This clonotype originated in a woman aged 45-60 years with acute or convalescent COVID-19. The chain joins TRBV4-3 to TRBJ2-5, with D possibly being TRBD1 (6 bases). Here the CDR3 reads CASSQRDRSMETQYF. The DNA for the CDR3 is TGCGCCAGCAGCCAACGAGACAGGTCTATGGAGACCCAGTACTTC.